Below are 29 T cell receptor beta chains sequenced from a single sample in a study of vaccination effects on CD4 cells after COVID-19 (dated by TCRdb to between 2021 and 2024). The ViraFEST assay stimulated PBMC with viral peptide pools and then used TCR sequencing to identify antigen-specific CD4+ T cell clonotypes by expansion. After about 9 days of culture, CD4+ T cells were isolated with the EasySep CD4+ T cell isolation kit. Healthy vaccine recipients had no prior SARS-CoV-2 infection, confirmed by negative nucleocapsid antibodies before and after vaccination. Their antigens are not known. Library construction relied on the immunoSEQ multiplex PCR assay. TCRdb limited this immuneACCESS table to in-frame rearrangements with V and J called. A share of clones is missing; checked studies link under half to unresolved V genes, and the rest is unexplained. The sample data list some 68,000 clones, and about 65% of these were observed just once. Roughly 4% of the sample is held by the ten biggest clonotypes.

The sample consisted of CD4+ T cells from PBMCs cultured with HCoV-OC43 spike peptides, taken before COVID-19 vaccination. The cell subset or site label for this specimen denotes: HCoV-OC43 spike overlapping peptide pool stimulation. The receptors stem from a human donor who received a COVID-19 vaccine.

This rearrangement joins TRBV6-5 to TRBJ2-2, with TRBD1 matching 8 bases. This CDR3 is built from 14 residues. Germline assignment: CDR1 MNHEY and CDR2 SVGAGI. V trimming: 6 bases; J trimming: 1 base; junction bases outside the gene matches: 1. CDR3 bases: TGTGCCAGCAGCGACAGGGGGAACACCGGGGAGCTGTTTTTT. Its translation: CASSDRGNTGELFF.

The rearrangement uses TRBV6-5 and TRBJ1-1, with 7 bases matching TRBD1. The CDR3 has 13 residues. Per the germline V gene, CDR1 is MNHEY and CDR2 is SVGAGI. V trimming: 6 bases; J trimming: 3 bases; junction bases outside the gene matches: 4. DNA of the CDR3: TGTGCCAGCAGACCTGACAGGGACACTGAAGCTTTCTTT. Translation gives CASRPDRDTEAFF.

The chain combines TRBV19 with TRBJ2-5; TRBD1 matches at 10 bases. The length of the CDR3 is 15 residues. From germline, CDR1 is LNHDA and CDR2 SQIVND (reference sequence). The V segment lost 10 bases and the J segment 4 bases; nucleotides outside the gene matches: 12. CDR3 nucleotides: TGTGCCACGGCGAAGACAGGGGGCTTGGGAGAGACCCAGTACTTC. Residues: CATAKTGGLGETQYF.

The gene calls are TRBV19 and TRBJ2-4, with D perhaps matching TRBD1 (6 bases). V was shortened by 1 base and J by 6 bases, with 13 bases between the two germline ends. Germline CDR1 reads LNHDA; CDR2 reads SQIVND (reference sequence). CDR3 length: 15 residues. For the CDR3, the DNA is TGTGCCAGTAGTATAGGAGGGGGTGGTCGAAACATTCAGTACTTC. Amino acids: CASSIGGGGRNIQYF.

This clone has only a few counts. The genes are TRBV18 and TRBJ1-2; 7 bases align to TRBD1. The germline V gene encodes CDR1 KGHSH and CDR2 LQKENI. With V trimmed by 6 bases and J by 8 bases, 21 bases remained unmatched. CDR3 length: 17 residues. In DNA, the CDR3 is TGTGCCAGCTCCCCGGGACAGAACACTTTTAGGGCCGGGGGCTACACCTTC. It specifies CASSPGQNTFRAGGYTF.

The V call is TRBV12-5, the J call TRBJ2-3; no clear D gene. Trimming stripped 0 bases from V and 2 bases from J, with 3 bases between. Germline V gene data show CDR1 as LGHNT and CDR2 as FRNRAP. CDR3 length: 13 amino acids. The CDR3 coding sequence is TGTGCTAGTGGTTTGGTACCCACAGATACGCAGTATTTT. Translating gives CASGLVPTDTQYF.

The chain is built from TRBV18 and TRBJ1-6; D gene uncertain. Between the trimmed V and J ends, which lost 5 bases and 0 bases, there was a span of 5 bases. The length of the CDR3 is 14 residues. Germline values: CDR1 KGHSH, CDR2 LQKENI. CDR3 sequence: CASSSSSYNSPLHF. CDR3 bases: TGTGCCAGCTCATCAAGCTCCTATAATTCACCCCTCCACTTT.

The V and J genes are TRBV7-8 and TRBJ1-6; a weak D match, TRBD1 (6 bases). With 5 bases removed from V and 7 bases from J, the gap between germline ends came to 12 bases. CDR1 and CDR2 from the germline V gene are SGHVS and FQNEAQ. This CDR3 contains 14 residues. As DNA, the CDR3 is TGTGCCAGCAGCGCGTTCACAGGGAATTCACCCCTCCACTTT. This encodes CASSAFTGNSPLHF.

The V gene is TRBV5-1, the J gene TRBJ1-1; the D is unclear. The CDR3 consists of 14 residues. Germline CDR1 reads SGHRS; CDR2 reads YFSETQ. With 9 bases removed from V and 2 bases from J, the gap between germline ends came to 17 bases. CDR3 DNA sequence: TGCGCCACCACTTTGGACGGCGGCAACACTGAAGCTTTCTTT. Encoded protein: CATTLDGGNTEAFF.

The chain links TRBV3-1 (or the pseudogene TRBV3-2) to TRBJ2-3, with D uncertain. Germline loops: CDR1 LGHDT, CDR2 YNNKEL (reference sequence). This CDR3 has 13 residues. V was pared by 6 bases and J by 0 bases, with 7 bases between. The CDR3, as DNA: TGTGCCAGCAGACCTACTAGCACAGATACGCAGTATTTT. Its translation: CASRPTSTDTQYF.

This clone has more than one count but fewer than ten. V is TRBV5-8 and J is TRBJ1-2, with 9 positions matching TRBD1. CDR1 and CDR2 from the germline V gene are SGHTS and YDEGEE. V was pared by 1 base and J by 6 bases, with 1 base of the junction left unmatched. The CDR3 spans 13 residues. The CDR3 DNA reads TGTGCCAGCAGCTTGACAGGGGGCAATGGCTACACCTTC. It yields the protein CASSLTGGNGYTF. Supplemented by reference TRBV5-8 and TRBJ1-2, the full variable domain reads EAGVTQSPTHLIKTRGQQATLRCSPISGHTSVYWYQQALGLGLQFLLWYDEGEERNRGNFPPRFSGRQFPNYSSELNVNALELEDSALYLCASSLTGGNGYTFGSGTRLTVV.

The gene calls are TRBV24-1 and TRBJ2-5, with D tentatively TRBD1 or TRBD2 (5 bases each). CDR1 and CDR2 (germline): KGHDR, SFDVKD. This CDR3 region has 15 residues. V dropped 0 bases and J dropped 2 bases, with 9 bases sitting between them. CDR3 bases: TGTGCCACCAGTGATTTGAGAGGGGTACAAGAGACCCAGTACTTC. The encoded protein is CATSDLRGVQETQYF.

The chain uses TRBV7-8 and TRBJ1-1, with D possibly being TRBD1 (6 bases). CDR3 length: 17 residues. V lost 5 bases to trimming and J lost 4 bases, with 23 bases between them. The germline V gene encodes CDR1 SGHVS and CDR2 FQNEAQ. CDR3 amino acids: CASSPIPSEGEVTEAFF. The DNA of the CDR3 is TGTGCCAGCAGCCCTATCCCGTCCGAGGGGGAAGTCACTGAAGCTTTCTTT.

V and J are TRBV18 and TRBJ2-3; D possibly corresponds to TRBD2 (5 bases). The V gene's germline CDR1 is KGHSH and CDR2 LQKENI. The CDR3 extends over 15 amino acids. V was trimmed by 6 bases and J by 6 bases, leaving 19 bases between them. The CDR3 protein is CASSPMMTTRDTQYF. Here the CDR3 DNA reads TGTGCCAGCTCCCCGATGATGACTACCCGGGATACGCAGTATTTT.

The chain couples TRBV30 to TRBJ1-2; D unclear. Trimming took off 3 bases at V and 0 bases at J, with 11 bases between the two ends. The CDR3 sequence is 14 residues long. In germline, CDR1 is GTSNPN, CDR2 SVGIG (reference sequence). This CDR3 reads CAWRGSPSNYGYTF. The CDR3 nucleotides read TGTGCCTGGAGAGGCAGTCCTTCTAACTATGGCTACACCTTC.

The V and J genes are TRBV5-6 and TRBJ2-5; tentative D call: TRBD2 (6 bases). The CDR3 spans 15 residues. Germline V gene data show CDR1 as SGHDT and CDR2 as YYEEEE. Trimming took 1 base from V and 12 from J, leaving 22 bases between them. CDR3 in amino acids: CASSLTKGTHEIEYF. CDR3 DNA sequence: TGTGCCAGCAGCTTGACCAAAGGGACTCACGAGATAGAGTACTTC.

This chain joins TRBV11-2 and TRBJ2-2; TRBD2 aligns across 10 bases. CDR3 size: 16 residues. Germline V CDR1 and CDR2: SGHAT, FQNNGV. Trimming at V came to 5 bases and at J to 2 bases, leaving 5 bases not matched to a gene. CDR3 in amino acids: CASSRTSGPNTGELFF. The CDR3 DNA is TGTGCCAGCAGCCGGACTAGCGGACCTAACACCGGGGAGCTGTTTTTT.

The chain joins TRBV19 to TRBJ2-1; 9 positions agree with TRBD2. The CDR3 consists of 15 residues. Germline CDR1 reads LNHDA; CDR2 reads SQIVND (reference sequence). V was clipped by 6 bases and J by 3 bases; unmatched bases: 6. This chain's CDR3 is CASSTGTSSYNEQFF. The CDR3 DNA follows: TGTGCCAGTAGCACCGGGACTAGCAGCTACAATGAGCAGTTCTTC.

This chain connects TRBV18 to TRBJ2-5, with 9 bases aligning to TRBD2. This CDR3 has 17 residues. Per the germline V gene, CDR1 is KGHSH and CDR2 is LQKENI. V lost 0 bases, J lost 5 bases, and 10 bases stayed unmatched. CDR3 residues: CASSPPGIAGGSETQYF. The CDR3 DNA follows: TGTGCCAGCTCACCACCGGGGATTGCGGGGGGGTCGGAGACCCAGTACTTC. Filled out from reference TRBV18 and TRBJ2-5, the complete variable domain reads NAGVMQNPRHLVRRRGQEARLRCSPMKGHSHVYWYRQLPEEGLKFMVYLQKENIIDESGMPKERFSAEFPKEGPSILRIQQVVRGDSAAYFCASSPPGIAGGSETQYFGPGTRLLVL.

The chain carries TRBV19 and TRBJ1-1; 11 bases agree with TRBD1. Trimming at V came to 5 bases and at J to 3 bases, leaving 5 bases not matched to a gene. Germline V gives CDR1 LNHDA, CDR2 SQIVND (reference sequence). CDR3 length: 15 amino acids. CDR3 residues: CASSPPGQGDTEAFF. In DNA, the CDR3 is TGTGCCAGTAGTCCCCCGGGACAGGGGGACACTGAAGCTTTCTTT.

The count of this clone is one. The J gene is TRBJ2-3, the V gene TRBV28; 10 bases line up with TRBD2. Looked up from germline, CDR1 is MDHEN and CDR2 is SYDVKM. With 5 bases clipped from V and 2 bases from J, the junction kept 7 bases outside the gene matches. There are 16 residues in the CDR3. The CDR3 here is CASSVASGGPTDTQYF. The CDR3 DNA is TGTGCCAGCAGTGTCGCTAGCGGGGGTCCCACAGATACGCAGTATTTT.

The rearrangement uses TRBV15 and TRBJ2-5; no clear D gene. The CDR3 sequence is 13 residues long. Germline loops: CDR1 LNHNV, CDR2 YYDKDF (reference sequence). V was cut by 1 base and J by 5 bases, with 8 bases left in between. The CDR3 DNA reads TGTGCCACCAGCAGAGCGTTCCTGGAGACCCAGTACTTC. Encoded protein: CATSRAFLETQYF.

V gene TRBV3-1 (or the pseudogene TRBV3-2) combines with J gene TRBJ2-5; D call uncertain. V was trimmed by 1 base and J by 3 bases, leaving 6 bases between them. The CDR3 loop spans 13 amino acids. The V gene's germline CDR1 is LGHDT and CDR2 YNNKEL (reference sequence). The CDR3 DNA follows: TGTGCCAGCAGCCAAGGGCCAGAAGAGACCCAGTACTTC. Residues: CASSQGPEETQYF.

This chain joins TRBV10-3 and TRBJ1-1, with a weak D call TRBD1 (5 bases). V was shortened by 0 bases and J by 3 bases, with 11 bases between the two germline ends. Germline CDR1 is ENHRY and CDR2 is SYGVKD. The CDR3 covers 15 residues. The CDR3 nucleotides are TGTGCCATCAGTGAGTCGATCGTGGGGGACACTGAAGCTTTCTTT. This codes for CAISESIVGDTEAFF.

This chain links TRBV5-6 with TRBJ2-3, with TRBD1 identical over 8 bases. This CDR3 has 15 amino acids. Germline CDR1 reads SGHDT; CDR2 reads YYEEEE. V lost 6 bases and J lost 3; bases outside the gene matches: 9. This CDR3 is CASIEDRGMTDTQYF. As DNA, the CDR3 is TGTGCCAGCATCGAAGACAGGGGAATGACAGATACGCAGTATTTT.

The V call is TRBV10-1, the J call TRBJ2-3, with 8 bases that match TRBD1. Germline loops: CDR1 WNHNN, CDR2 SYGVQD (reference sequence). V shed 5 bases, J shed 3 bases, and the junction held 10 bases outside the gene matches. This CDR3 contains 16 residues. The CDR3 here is CASSTTRDRLTDTQYF. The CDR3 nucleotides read TGCGCCAGCAGTACAACCCGGGACAGGCTGACAGATACGCAGTATTTT.

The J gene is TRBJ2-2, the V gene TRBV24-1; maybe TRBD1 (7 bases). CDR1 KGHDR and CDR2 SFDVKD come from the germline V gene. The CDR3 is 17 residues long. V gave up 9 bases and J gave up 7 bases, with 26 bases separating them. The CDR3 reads CATAVQGGGKQGGELFF. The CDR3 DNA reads TGTGCCACCGCGGTCCAGGGGGGAGGAAAACAAGGCGGGGAGCTGTTTTTT.

CDR3 in DNA: TGTGCCATCAGGGGGATCCGGAGCACAGCCTTTCTCTATGGCTACACCTTC. Amino acids: CAIRGIRSTAFLYGYTF. The gene calls are TRBV10-3 and TRBJ1-2, with D unclear. The V end lost 6 bases, the J end lost 4 bases, and 24 bases lay between the germline ends. Germline CDR1 ENHRY, CDR2 SYGVKD. This CDR3 contains 17 residues.

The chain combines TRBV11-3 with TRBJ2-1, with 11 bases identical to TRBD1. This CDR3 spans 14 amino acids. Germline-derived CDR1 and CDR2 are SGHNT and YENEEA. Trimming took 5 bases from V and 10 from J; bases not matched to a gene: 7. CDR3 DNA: TGTGCCAGCAGCCCAGGACAGGGGGCTGGGGAGCAGTTCTTC. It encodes CASSPGQGAGEQFF.